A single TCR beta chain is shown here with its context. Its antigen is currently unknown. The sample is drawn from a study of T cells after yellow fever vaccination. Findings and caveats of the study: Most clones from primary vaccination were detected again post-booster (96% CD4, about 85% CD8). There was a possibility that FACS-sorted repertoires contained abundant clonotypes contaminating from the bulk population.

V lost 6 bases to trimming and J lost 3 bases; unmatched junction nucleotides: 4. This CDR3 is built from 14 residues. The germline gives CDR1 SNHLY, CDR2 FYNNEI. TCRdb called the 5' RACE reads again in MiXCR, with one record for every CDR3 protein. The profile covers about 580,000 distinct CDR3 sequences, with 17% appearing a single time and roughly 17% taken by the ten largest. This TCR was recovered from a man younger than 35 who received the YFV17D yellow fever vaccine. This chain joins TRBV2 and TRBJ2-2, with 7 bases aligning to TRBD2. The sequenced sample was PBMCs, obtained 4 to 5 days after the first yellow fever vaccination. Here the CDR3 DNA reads TGTGCCAGCAGGATGGGGGGGGACACCGGGGAGCTGTTTTTT. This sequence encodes CASRMGGDTGELFF. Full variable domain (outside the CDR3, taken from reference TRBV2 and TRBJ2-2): EPEVTQTPSHQVTQMGQEVILRCVPISNHLYFYWYRQILGQKVEFLVSFYNNEISEKSEIFDDQFSVERPDGSNFTLKIRSTKLEDSAMYFCASRMGGDTGELFFGEGSRLTVL.